This is a list of T cell receptor beta chains from one sample in a study of tumour-infiltrating T cells in Burkitt lymphoma. Generated by immunoSEQ multiplex PCR, the TCRdb table keeps only in-frame clones and is missing some. The table lists about 14,000 clones, about 31% of them singletons, with about 6% in the top ten. The sequenced material came from tumor tissue. The receptors come from a human donor with diffuse large B-cell lymphoma. CDR3s include the opening cysteine and the closing phenylalanine or tryptophan. The D gene is left open where the match is weak. Size is omitted from some rows. Given values are once, few, many or a class for expanded clones.

D,size,V,J,DNA,CDR3
TRBD2,-,TRBV19,TRBJ2-5,TGTGCCAGTAGTACACCCCGGACTAGCGGGAGAGGGGAGACCCAGTACTTC,CASSTPRTSGRGETQYF
-,few,TRBV4-1,TRBJ1-5,TGCGCCAGCAGCCAAGATTCCGGGGGCTTTCAGCCCCAGCATTTT,CASSQDSGGFQPQHF
-,-,TRBV21-1,TRBJ2-1,TGTGCCAGCAGCAAATGCCTCTTC,CASSKCLF
-,-,TRBV13,TRBJ2-5,TGTGCCAGCAGCCCCTGGGGAAGGGAAGAGACCCAGTACTTC,CASSPWGREETQYF
TRBD1,-,TRBV9,TRBJ2-5,TGTGCCAGCAGCGTAGCGACAGGGCCAGGGGAGACCCAGTACTTC,CASSVATGPGETQYF
-,few,TRBV6-6,TRBJ1-4,TGTGCCAGCAGTAAAACAGGAAATAATGAAAAACTGTTTTTT,CASSKTGNNEKLFF
-,few,TRBV19,TRBJ1-1,TGTGCCAGTAGCACCTGGGGGGGCTCCACTGAAGCTTTCTTT,CASSTWGGSTEAFF
-,few,TRBV4-1,TRBJ2-2,TGCGCCAGCAGCCAAGATCCGGGGTCTGCAGGCCGAACATTGAACACCGGGGAGCTGTTTTTT,CASSQDPGSAGRTLNTGELFF
-,-,TRBV6-5,TRBJ1-1,TGTGCCAGCAGCCGACGTACTGAAGCTTTCTTT,CASSRRTEAFF
-,-,TRBV14,TRBJ2-7,TGTGCCAGCAGCCAAGAGGTAGCGGCCAACTACGAGCAGTACTTC,CASSQEVAANYEQYF
-,-,TRBV30,TRBJ2-7,TGTGCCTGGGGGACCGGGCCATTCTACGAGCAGTACTTC,CAWGTGPFYEQYF
TRBD1,few,TRBV4-2,TRBJ2-5,TGTGCCAGCAGCCAAAAGACAGGGGGTTTAGAGACCCAGTACTTC,CASSQKTGGLETQYF
-,few,TRBV5-4,TRBJ2-2,TGTGCCAGCAGCTTATTCGACGGGGAGCTGTTTTTT,CASSLFDGELFF
-,-,TRBV5-8,TRBJ1-5,TGTGCCAGCAGCTTGTCGGGGCGGAGCAATCAGCCCCAGCATTTT,CASSLSGRSNQPQHF
TRBD2,-,TRBV29-1,TRBJ2-3,TGCAGCGTTGAAGCACTAGCGGGACGCACAGATACGCAGTATTTT,CSVEALAGRTDTQYF
TRBD1,-,TRBV9,TRBJ2-7,TGTGCCAGCAGCGTTGGGACAGCCTACGAGCAGTACTTC,CASSVGTAYEQYF
TRBD2,large,TRBV5-1,TRBJ2-3,TGCGCCAGCAGCTTGGGCTCCCTAGCGGGGGGGATAACGAATACGCAGTATTTT,CASSLGSLAGGITNTQYF
-,-,TRBV18,TRBJ2-7,TGTGCCAGCTCACCAACGGGGACCTACGAGCAGTACTTC,CASSPTGTYEQYF
TRBD2,-,TRBV5-1,TRBJ2-7,TGCGCCAGCAGCTTGTCGGGGGGGAACTACGAGCAGTACTTC,CASSLSGGNYEQYF
-,-,TRBV9,TRBJ1-1,TGTGCCAGCAGCGTAAATCTAGCAACTGAAGCTTTCTTT,CASSVNLATEAFF
-,-,TRBV13,TRBJ2-1,TGTGCCAGCAGCTTGGGGTATGAGCAGTTCTTC,CASSLGYEQFF
TRBD1,-,TRBV7-8,TRBJ1-5,TGTGCCAGCAGCCTAGGGGACAGGGGGCAGGTTCAGCCCCAGCATTTT,CASSLGDRGQVQPQHF
TRBD1,-,TRBV10-1,TRBJ1-2,TGCGCCAGCAGTGAGCCCCGATGGGACAGGGGTCTCTATGGCTACACCTTC,CASSEPRWDRGLYGYTF
-,-,TRBV29-1,TRBJ2-7,TGCAGCGTTGGTCGGGGGACAGCTTCCTACGAGCAGTACTTC,CSVGRGTASYEQYF
-,large,TRBV7-9,TRBJ2-2,TGTGCCAGCAGCTTACGAGGAAGATCGACCGGGGAGCTGTTTTTT,CASSLRGRSTGELFF
TRBD1,-,TRBV29-1,TRBJ1-5,TGCAGCGCTCGGACAGGGGCCAATCAGCCCCAGCATTTT,CSARTGANQPQHF
-,few,TRBV4-2,TRBJ1-2,TGTGCCAGCAGCCAAGATCCTGACAGCCTGGGGAACACCTTC,CASSQDPDSLGNTF
TRBD2,-,TRBV27,TRBJ2-1,TGTGCCAGCAGTTTATTGACTAGCGGCCCCTACAATGAGCAGTTCTTC,CASSLLTSGPYNEQFF
-,few,TRBV30,TRBJ1-5,TGTGCCTGGAGTCCCGACAGCAATCAGCCCCAGCATTTT,CAWSPDSNQPQHF
-,-,TRBV27,TRBJ1-2,TGTGCCAGCAGTTTATCCCCCACAGGGAATTACGGCTACACCTTC,CASSLSPTGNYGYTF
-,-,TRBV29-1,TRBJ2-3,TGCAGCGTTGAGGCCCAGAGCGCAGATACGCAGTATTTT,CSVEAQSADTQYF
-,once,TRBV15,TRBJ1-1,TGTGCCACCAGCGGACCTATGAACACTGAAGCTTTCTTT,CATSGPMNTEAFF
-,-,TRBV11-2,TRBJ1-1,TGTGCCAGCAGCCCATGGGTCAACGGTAACACTGAAGCTTTCTTT,CASSPWVNGNTEAFF
-,-,TRBV9,TRBJ2-3,TGTGCCAGCAGCCCAGCCCCAGGTTTGCAGGATACGCAGTATTTT,CASSPAPGLQDTQYF
-,-,TRBV2,TRBJ2-1,TGTGCCAGCAGTACTGAGGGGCTAGCCCATGAGCAGTTCTTC,CASSTEGLAHEQFF
TRBD1,medium-sized,TRBV19,TRBJ1-1,TGTGCCAGTAGTACCGACAGGGATACTGAAGCTTTCTTT,CASSTDRDTEAFF
-,few,TRBV5-6,TRBJ1-2,TGTGCCAGCAGCTTGGGCTATGGCTACACCTTC,CASSLGYGYTF
TRBD1,few,TRBV5-1,TRBJ1-5,TGCGCCAGCAGCTTGGGGGACAGGGCTAGCAATCAGCCCCAGCATTTT,CASSLGDRASNQPQHF
-,-,TRBV7-3,TRBJ2-2,TGTGCCAGCAGCTTAATGTCGAGGACCGGGGAGCTGTTTTTT,CASSLMSRTGELFF
-,-,TRBV14,TRBJ2-3,TGTGCCAGCAGCCAGTTAGCGGGCACAGATACGCAGTATTTT,CASSQLAGTDTQYF
-,-,TRBV6-5,TRBJ1-2,TGTGCCAGCAGTTACTCCTGGGGAGGCGTCTATGGCTACACCTTC,CASSYSWGGVYGYTF
-,-,TRBV7-9,TRBJ1-3,TGTGCCAGCAGCCCGGCCGGGGTCTCTGGAAACACCATATATTTT,CASSPAGVSGNTIYF
TRBD2,medium-sized,TRBV7-9,TRBJ2-1,TGTGCCAGCAGCTTAAGCGGGACCTACTATGAGCAGTTCTTC,CASSLSGTYYEQFF
TRBD1,-,TRBV5-5,TRBJ1-5,TGTGCCAGCAGCCCCGACGACAGGGGAAGAGTACCCCAGCATTTT,CASSPDDRGRVPQHF
TRBD1,medium-sized,TRBV4-1,TRBJ2-1,TGCGCCAGCAGCCTCCGGGACAGGGGAGGGAATGAGCAGTTCTTC,CASSLRDRGGNEQFF
-,few,TRBV27,TRBJ2-3,TGTGCCAGCAGTTTATCGCTGGTTGATACGCAGTATTTT,CASSLSLVDTQYF
-,few,TRBV5-1,TRBJ1-2,TGCGCCAGCAGCTTGGTCAGTAGGGCTCAAAACTATGGCTACACCTTC,CASSLVSRAQNYGYTF
TRBD2,few,TRBV6-6,TRBJ2-5,TGTGCCAGCGGCCAGGACGGGAGGGTGGAGACCCAGTACTTC,CASGQDGRVETQYF
-,-,TRBV6-1,TRBJ1-5,TGTGCCAGCAGTGAAGAGGGCCGGCCTAGGGTCGCCCAGCATTTT,CASSEEGRPRVAQHF
-,-,TRBV19,TRBJ2-5,TGTGCCAGTAGGTCTACAACCTTAGGTTCCCAGTACTTC,CASRSTTLGSQYF
-,few,TRBV13,TRBJ2-2,TGTGCCAGCAGCTTCATCGGGACTGGGAACACCGGGGAGCTGTTTTTT,CASSFIGTGNTGELFF
-,-,TRBV7-9,TRBJ2-7,TGTGCCAGCAGCCCTGACTCGGCCTACGAGCAGTACTTC,CASSPDSAYEQYF
-,-,TRBV2,TRBJ1-2,TGTGCCAGCAGTGAAGCCGGGACCGAAAGCTTC,CASSEAGTESF
TRBD2,-,TRBV9,TRBJ2-3,TGTGCCAGCAGCTCAAGGGGACTAGGTGTAGATACGCAGTATTTT,CASSSRGLGVDTQYF
-,-,TRBV6-5,TRBJ1-1,TGTGCCAGCAGTTATCAGGGAATGCACACTGAAGCTTTCTTT,CASSYQGMHTEAFF